This passage covers 15 T cell receptor beta chains from one sample sequenced in a study of T cell responses to AZD1222 COVID-19 vaccine (dated by TCRdb to about 2021). Explained via the paper, the time point label denotes: baseline before first vaccination. Library preparation employed the immunoSEQ multiplex PCR assay. What TCRdb holds here is the immuneACCESS table cut down to in-frame rearrangements. Part of the clones is not present; checked against another copy, under half of the missing clones reflect an unresolved V gene, and the others are unexplained. A total of 120,000 to 150,000 clones appear in this sample, under 95% of them only once. The ten largest clones represent about 1.9% of the sample. Material: peripheral blood, obtained on day 0 of AZD1222 vaccination. Receptors were obtained from an adult in good health.

V usage is TRBV12-3 or TRBV12-4 and J usage is TRBJ2-7; the D is unclear. The V and J ends lost 2 bases and 2 bases respectively, with 7 bases between them. The CDR3 is 13 residues long. The chain's CDR3 is CASSLFGTYEQYF. In nucleotides, the CDR3 is TGTGCCAGCAGTTTATTTGGGACCTACGAGCAGTACTTC.

This chain connects TRBV29-1 to TRBJ1-1, with D possibly TRBD1 on 6 matching bases. The CDR3 totals 13 residues. In germline, CDR1 is SQVTM, CDR2 ANQGSEA. V was pared by 7 bases and J by 5 bases, with 17 bases between. The CDR3 DNA reads as TGCAGCGCTTCGACAGGCGAGAAGACTGAAGCTTTCTTT. Amino acids: CSASTGEKTEAFF.

The chain couples TRBV5-3 to TRBJ2-7; TRBD2 might be the D (5 bases). TRBV5-3 is annotated as an ORF whose role is uncertain. V was clipped by 1 base and J by 1 base, with 21 bases between them. The CDR3 consists of 18 residues. CDR3 DNA sequence: TGTGCCAGAAGCTTGTCATACCAACGGCGGGCGCGGTCCTACGAGCAGTACTTC. This codes for CARSLSYQRRARSYEQYF.

The chain is built from TRBV19 and TRBJ1-1; tentatively, D is TRBD1 (6 bases). Germline V gene data show CDR1 as LNHDA and CDR2 as SQIVND (reference sequence). Trimming shortened V by 5 bases and J by 6 bases, and 13 bases separated the two germline ends. This CDR3 spans 13 amino acids. This CDR3 is CASSEGVGAEAFF. The CDR3 DNA sequence: TGTGCCAGTAGTGAGGGGGTAGGAGCTGAAGCTTTCTTT. The variable domain in full, completed from reference TRBV19 and TRBJ1-1, reads DGGITQSPKYLFRKEGQNVTLSCEQNLNHDAMYWYRQDPGQGLRLIYYSQIVNDFQKGDIAEGYSVSREKKESFPLTVTSAQKNPTAFYLCASSEGVGAEAFFGQGTRLTVV.

J is TRBJ2-7 and V is TRBV4-2, with D unresolved. Germline CDR1 reads LGHNA; CDR2 reads YNFKEQ. With 0 bases removed from V and 0 bases from J, the gap between germline ends came to 12 bases. This CDR3 is 16 amino acids long. The CDR3 DNA sequence: TGTGCCAGCAGCCAAGAGCAAAAGAGGATCTCCTACGAGCAGTACTTC. Its protein product is CASSQEQKRISYEQYF.

The chain recombines TRBV12-3 or TRBV12-4 with TRBJ2-5; D call uncertain. The germline V and J ends were trimmed by 1 base and 2 bases, with 5 bases remaining between them. This CDR3 is 13 amino acids long. CDR3 coding DNA: TGTGCCAGCAGTTTAGGGGTGCAAGAGACCCAGTACTTC. It specifies CASSLGVQETQYF.

V usage is TRBV14 and J usage is TRBJ2-7, with D perhaps matching TRBD2 (6 bases). The V end lost 2 bases, the J end lost 10 bases, and 18 bases lay between the germline ends. CDR1 and CDR2 from the germline V gene are SGHDN and FVKESK. The CDR3 is 14 residues long. This chain's CDR3 is CASSQRGGDPRQYF. The CDR3, as DNA: TGTGCCAGCAGCCAAAGGGGCGGGGACCCCCGACAGTACTTC.

Notes on this clone: One junction end does not reproduce the germline sequence, and a read error may be involved. This chain links TRBV27 with TRBJ2-1; D gene uncertain. The CDR3 covers 12 residues. The germline gives CDR1 MNHEY, CDR2 SMNVEV (reference sequence). Here the CDR3 reads CASSVSKNEQFF. The DNA of the CDR3 is TGTGCCAGCAGTGTATCGAAAAATGAGCAGTTCTTC.

Concerning this clone: This CDR3 is also generated by other DNA sequences in the sample. The chain employs TRBV27 and TRBJ1-6; D call uncertain. The CDR3 has 13 amino acids. Trimming removed 2 bases at V and 7 bases at J, with 6 bases between. Germline V lookup: CDR1 MNHEY, CDR2 SMNVEV (reference sequence). CDR3 DNA sequence: TGTGCCAGCAGTTTAAACGGAAATTCACCCCTCCACTTT. Amino acids: CASSLNGNSPLHF.

The rearrangement uses TRBV19 and TRBJ2-7; D is ambiguous. Deletions cut 3 bases from V and 7 bases from J, with 13 bases between. Germline-derived CDR1 and CDR2 are LNHDA and SQIVND (reference sequence). The CDR3 totals 13 residues. The CDR3 region has the DNA TGTGCCAGTAGTATCGATGTTTTCGGGGAGCAGTACTTC. Its protein is CASSIDVFGEQYF.

This clone was found once. This chain links TRBV13 with TRBJ2-3, with D possibly called TRBD1 or TRBD2 (5 bases each). CDR1 is PRHDT and CDR2 is FYEKMQ in the germline V gene (reference sequence). CDR3 length equals 14 residues. V was pared by 3 bases and J by 1 base, with 8 bases between. The CDR3 sequence: CASSFRDGTDTQYF. For the CDR3, the DNA is TGTGCCAGCAGCTTCCGGGACGGCACAGATACGCAGTATTTT.

The rearrangement uses TRBV9 and TRBJ2-3; 8 bases fit TRBD1. With 0 bases clipped from V and 3 bases from J, the junction kept 6 bases outside the gene matches. This CDR3 is 16 amino acids long. Germline assignment: CDR1 SGDLS and CDR2 YYNGEE. The CDR3: CASSVEDRVFTDTQYF. DNA of the CDR3: TGTGCCAGCAGCGTAGAGGACAGGGTGTTTACAGATACGCAGTATTTT.

The chain combines TRBV2 with TRBJ1-3, with D possibly TRBD1 on 6 matching bases. Germline loops: CDR1 SNHLY, CDR2 FYNNEI. The CDR3 runs to 15 residues. Between the trimmed V and J ends, which lost 6 bases and 2 bases, there was a span of 14 bases. CDR3 sequence reads: CASSPGGLTGNTIYF. CDR3 coding DNA: TGTGCCAGCAGCCCGGGGGGGCTTACTGGAAACACCATATATTTT.

The chain has TRBV28 and TRBJ1-2; D unclear. This CDR3 is built from 14 residues. Per the germline V gene, CDR1 is MDHEN and CDR2 is SYDVKM. V lost 3 bases and J lost 1, with 9 bases in between. The CDR3 bases are TGTGCCAGCAGTTTGAGGGAATATAACTATGGCTACACCTTC. Encoded protein: CASSLREYNYGYTF.

V usage is TRBV29-1 and J usage is TRBJ2-4; TRBD2 is a possible D gene (5 bases). Trimming shortened V by 8 bases and J by 6 bases, and 17 bases separated the two germline ends. The CDR3 extends over 13 amino acids. The germline V gene encodes CDR1 SQVTM and CDR2 ANQGSEA. The CDR3 region has the DNA TGCAGCACATCGCCGGCGGGTGGAAACATTCAGTACTTC. Amino acid sequence: CSTSPAGGNIQYF. Together with reference TRBV29-1 and TRBJ2-4, the CDR3 gives the full variable domain: SAVISQKPSRDICQRGTSLTIQCQVDSQVTMMFWYRQQPGQSLTLIATANQGSEATYESGFVIDKFPISRPNLTFSTLTVSNMSPEDSSIYLCSTSPAGGNIQYFGAGTRLSVL.